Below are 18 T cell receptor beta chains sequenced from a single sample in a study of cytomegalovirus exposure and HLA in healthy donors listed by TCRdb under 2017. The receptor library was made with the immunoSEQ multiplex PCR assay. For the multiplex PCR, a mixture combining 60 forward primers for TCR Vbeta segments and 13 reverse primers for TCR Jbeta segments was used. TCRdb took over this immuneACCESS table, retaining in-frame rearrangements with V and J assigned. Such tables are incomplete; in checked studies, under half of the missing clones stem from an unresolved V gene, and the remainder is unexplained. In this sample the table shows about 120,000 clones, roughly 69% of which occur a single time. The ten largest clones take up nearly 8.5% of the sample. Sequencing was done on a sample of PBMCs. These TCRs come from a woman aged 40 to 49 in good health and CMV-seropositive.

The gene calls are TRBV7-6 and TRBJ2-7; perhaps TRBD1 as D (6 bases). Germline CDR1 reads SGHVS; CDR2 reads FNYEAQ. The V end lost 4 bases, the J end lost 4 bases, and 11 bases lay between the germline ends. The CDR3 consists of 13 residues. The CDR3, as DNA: TGTGCCAGCAGCTACACACAGGGATACGAGCAGTACTTC. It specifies CASSYTQGYEQYF.

The chain's CDR3 is CASRMGATNEKLFF. The CDR3 coding sequence is TGTGCCAGCAGGATGGGGGCGACTAATGAAAAACTGTTTTTT. The genes are TRBV2 and TRBJ1-4; a possible D gene is TRBD1 (6 bases). CDR1 and CDR2 from the germline V gene are SNHLY and FYNNEI. The CDR3 spans 14 residues. Trimming took off 6 bases at V and 2 bases at J, with 10 bases between the two ends. Variable domain in full (rest from reference TRBV2 and TRBJ1-4): EPEVTQTPSHQVTQMGQEVILRCVPISNHLYFYWYRQILGQKVEFLVSFYNNEISEKSEIFDDQFSVERPDGSNFTLKIRSTKLEDSAMYFCASRMGATNEKLFFGSGTQLSVL.

The CDR3 reads CASSLREYHNEQFF. The CDR3 nucleotides are TGTGCCAGCAGCTTACGTGAGTACCACAATGAGCAGTTCTTC. The gene calls are TRBV11-3 and TRBJ2-1; no clear D. The CDR3 runs to 14 residues. Looked up from germline, CDR1 is SGHNT and CDR2 is YENEEA. V lost 2 bases, J lost 5 bases, and 10 bases lay in between.

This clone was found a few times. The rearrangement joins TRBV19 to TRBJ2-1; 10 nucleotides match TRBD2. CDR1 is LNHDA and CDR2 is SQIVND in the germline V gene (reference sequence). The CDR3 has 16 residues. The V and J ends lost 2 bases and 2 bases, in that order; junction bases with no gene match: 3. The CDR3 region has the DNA TGTGCCAGTAGTATATCAAGCGGGGGGGCCTACAATGAGCAGTTCTTC. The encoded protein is CASSISSGGAYNEQFF. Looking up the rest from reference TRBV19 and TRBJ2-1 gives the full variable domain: DGGITQSPKYLFRKEGQNVTLSCEQNLNHDAMYWYRQDPGQGLRLIYYSQIVNDFQKGDIAEGYSVSREKKESFPLTVTSAQKNPTAFYLCASSISSGGAYNEQFFGPGTRLTVL.

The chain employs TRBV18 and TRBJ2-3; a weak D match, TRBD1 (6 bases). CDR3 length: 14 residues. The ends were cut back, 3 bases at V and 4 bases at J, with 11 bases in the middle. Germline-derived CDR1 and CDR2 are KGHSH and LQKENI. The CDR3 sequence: CASSPGAQSDTQYF. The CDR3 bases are TGTGCCAGCTCACCGGGGGCGCAATCAGATACGCAGTATTTT. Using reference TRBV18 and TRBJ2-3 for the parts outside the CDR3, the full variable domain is NAGVMQNPRHLVRRRGQEARLRCSPMKGHSHVYWYRQLPEEGLKFMVYLQKENIIDESGMPKERFSAEFPKEGPSILRIQQVVRGDSAAYFCASSPGAQSDTQYFGPGTRLTVL.

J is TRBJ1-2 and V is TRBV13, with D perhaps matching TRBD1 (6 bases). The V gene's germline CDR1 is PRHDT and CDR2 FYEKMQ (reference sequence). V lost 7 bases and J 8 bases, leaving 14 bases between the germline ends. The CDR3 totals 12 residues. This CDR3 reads CASTPGQAGYTF. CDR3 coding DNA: TGTGCCAGCACCCCGGGACAAGCCGGCTACACCTTC.

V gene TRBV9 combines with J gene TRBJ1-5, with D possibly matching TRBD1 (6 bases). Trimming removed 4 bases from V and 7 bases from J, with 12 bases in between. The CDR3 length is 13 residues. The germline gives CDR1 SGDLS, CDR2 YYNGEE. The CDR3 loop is CASSTQQGQPQHF. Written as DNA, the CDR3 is TGTGCCAGCAGCACCCAACAGGGCCAGCCCCAGCATTTT.

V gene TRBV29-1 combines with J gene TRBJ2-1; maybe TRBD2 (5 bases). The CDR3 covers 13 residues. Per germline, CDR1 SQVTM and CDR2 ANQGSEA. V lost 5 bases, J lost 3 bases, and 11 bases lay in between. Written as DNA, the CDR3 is TGCAGCGTTTCCACTAGAAACTACAATGAGCAGTTCTTC. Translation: CSVSTRNYNEQFF.

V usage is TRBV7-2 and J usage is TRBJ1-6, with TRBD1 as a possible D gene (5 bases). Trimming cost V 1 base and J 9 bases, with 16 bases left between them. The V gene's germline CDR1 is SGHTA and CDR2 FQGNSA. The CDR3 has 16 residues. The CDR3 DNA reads TGTGCCAGCAGCTTAGGTTGGGGGGTAACGGGTTCACCCCTCCACTTT. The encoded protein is CASSLGWGVTGSPLHF. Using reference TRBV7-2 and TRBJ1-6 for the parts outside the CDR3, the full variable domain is GAGVSQSPSNKVTEKGKDVELRCDPISGHTALYWYRQSLGQGLEFLIYFQGNSAPDKSGLPSDRFSAERTGGSVSTLTIQRTQQEDSAVYLCASSLGWGVTGSPLHFGNGTRLTVT.

The CDR3 nucleotides are TGTGCCAGCAGCGTAGGGGGCCTGGATCCTGAAGCTTTCTTT. It translates to CASSVGGLDPEAFF. The chain recombines TRBV9 with TRBJ1-1; D might be TRBD1 (5 bases). Trimming removed 0 bases at V and 6 bases at J, with 12 bases between. Germline V lookup: CDR1 SGDLS, CDR2 YYNGEE. The CDR3 consists of 14 residues.

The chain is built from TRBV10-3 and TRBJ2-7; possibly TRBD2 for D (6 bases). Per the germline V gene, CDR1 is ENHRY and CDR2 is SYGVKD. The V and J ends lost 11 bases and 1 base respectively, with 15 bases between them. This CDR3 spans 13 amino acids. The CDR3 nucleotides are TGTGCCGTCTGGGACTTAAAGTCCTACGAGCAGTACTTC. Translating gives CAVWDLKSYEQYF.

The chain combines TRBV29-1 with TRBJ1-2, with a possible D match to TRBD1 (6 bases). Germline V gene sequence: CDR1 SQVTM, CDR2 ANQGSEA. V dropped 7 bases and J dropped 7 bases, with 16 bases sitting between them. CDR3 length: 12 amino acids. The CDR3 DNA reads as TGCAGCGCTGCACAGGGACGTTCTGGCTACACCTTC. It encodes CSAAQGRSGYTF.

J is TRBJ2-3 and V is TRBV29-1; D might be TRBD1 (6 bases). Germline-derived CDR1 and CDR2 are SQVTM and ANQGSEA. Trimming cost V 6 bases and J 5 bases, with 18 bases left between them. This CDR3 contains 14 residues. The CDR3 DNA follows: TGCAGCGTCAGCCGTACAGGGTGGAAAGATACGCAGTATTTT. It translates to CSVSRTGWKDTQYF.

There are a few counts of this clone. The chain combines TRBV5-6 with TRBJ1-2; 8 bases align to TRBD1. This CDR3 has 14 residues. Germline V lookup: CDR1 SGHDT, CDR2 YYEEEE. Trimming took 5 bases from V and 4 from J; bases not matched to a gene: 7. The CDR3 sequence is CASRLTGESYGYTF. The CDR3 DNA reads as TGTGCCAGCAGACTGACAGGGGAGTCCTATGGCTACACCTTC.

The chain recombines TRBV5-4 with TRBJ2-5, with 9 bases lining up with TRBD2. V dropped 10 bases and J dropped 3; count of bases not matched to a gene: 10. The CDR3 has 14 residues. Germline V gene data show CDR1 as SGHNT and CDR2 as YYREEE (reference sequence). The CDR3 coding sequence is TGTGCCTCCCGCTTGGGCGGGGGGGAAGAGACCCAGTACTTC. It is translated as CASRLGGGEETQYF.

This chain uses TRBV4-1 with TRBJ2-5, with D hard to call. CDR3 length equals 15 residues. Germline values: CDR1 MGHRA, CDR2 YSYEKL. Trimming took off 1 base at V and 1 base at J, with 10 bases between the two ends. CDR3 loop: CASSQVSVPQETQYF. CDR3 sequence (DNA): TGCGCCAGCAGCCAAGTCTCGGTACCCCAAGAGACCCAGTACTTC.

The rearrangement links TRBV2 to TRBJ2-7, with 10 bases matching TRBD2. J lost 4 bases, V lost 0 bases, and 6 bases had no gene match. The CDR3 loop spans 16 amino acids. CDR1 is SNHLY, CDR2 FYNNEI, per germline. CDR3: CASSEALASGGYEQYF. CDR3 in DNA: TGTGCCAGCAGTGAAGCGCTTGCTAGCGGGGGTTACGAGCAGTACTTC.

CDR3 residues: CASSRPGQGGTEAFF. The CDR3 DNA sequence: TGTGCCAGCAGCCGACCGGGACAGGGAGGCACTGAAGCTTTCTTT. The chain combines TRBV5-4 with TRBJ1-1; 9 bases are a match to TRBD1. CDR1 SGHNT and CDR2 YYREEE come from the germline V gene (reference sequence). This CDR3 region has 15 residues. V was pared by 4 bases and J by 4 bases, with 8 bases of the junction left unmatched.